The rows below give T cell receptor beta chains drawn from one sample of a study of blood T cell repertoires in COVID-19. Sequenced by immunoSEQ multiplex PCR; TCRdb stores in-frame clones only, minus some. The sample has fewer than 500,000 clones, 85% to 90% seen once; the top ten hold roughly 0.78%. Sequencing used peripheral blood. These receptors all come from a man in his late teens or twenties with COVID-19, enrolled during active disease. Each CDR3 is given with its conserved first and last residue. The D gene is left open where the match is weak. Rows give clone size only sometimes, using once, few, many, or a class for an expanded clone.

clone_size: NA; j_call: TRBJ2-7; v_call: TRBV4-2; d_call: TRBD2; cdr3_nt: TGTGCCAGCAGCCCGGGACTAGCGGGAGGGGAGCAGTACTTC; cdr3_aa: CASSPGLAGGEQYF
clone_size: NA; j_call: TRBJ2-7; v_call: TRBV6-1; d_call: NA; cdr3_nt: TGTGCCAGCAGTGAAGCGAGCTACGAGCAGTACTTC; cdr3_aa: CASSEASYEQYF
clone_size: NA; j_call: TRBJ1-6; v_call: TRBV12-3/TRBV12-4; d_call: NA; cdr3_nt: TGTGCCATCCTCTCACCCCTCCACTTT; cdr3_aa: CAILSPLHF
clone_size: once; j_call: TRBJ2-3; v_call: TRBV13; d_call: TRBD2; cdr3_nt: TGTGCCAGCAGCCAGACTAGCGGGAGGCTTACCGATACGCAGTATTTT; cdr3_aa: CASSQTSGRLTDTQYF
clone_size: NA; j_call: TRBJ2-6; v_call: TRBV9; d_call: NA; cdr3_nt: TGTGCCAGCAGCGTAGGGGCAGTTACCGGGGCCAACGTCCTGACTTTC; cdr3_aa: CASSVGAVTGANVLTF
clone_size: NA; j_call: TRBJ2-3; v_call: TRBV19; d_call: TRBD2; cdr3_nt: TGTGCCAGTAGTATTTGGAGTAGCGGGAGGGCCACAGATACGCAGTATTTT; cdr3_aa: CASSIWSSGRATDTQYF
clone_size: NA; j_call: TRBJ2-2; v_call: TRBV6-5; d_call: NA; cdr3_nt: TGTGCCAGCTGGGTTAGAGGCACCGGGGAGCTGTTTTTT; cdr3_aa: CASWVRGTGELFF
clone_size: once; j_call: TRBJ1-1; v_call: TRBV3-1/TRBV3-2; d_call: TRBD1; cdr3_nt: TGTGCCAGCAGCCAATATGGGACAGGGGGGAACACTGAAGCTTTCTTT; cdr3_aa: CASSQYGTGGNTEAFF
clone_size: few; j_call: TRBJ1-6; v_call: TRBV6-1; d_call: TRBD1; cdr3_nt: TGTGCCAGCAGTGAAATCGGACAGGGTGGCTCACCCCTCCACTTT; cdr3_aa: CASSEIGQGGSPLHF
clone_size: NA; j_call: TRBJ1-1; v_call: TRBV29-1; d_call: NA; cdr3_nt: TGCAGCGTTGAACCAAGGAGGGGATACACTGAAGCTTTCTTT; cdr3_aa: CSVEPRRGYTEAFF
clone_size: once; j_call: TRBJ1-2; v_call: TRBV6-5; d_call: NA; cdr3_nt: TGTGCCAGCAACGGCAGGGGCTATGGCTACACCTTC; cdr3_aa: CASNGRGYGYTF
clone_size: NA; j_call: TRBJ1-6; v_call: TRBV10-3; d_call: TRBD1; cdr3_nt: TGTGCCATCAGTGAGACAGGGGGCCATAATTCACCCCTCCACTTT; cdr3_aa: CAISETGGHNSPLHF
clone_size: NA; j_call: TRBJ1-1; v_call: TRBV6-6; d_call: NA; cdr3_nt: TGTGCCAGCCAGGGGAGGGATGAAGCTTTCTTT; cdr3_aa: CASQGRDEAFF
clone_size: NA; j_call: TRBJ1-6; v_call: TRBV6-5; d_call: TRBD1; cdr3_nt: TGTGCCAGCAGTTACTCGAAGACAGGGGGTTCACCCCTCCACTTT; cdr3_aa: CASSYSKTGGSPLHF
clone_size: NA; j_call: TRBJ2-2; v_call: TRBV27; d_call: TRBD2; cdr3_nt: TGTGCCAGCAGACCCCTGAGCGGGAGGGACACCGGGGAGCTGTTTTTT; cdr3_aa: CASRPLSGRDTGELFF
clone_size: few; j_call: TRBJ1-5; v_call: TRBV19; d_call: NA; cdr3_nt: TGTGCCAGTAGTACCCTAATAAATCAGCCCCAGCATTTT; cdr3_aa: CASSTLINQPQHF
clone_size: NA; j_call: TRBJ1-6; v_call: TRBV3-1/TRBV3-2; d_call: NA; cdr3_nt: TGTGCCAGCAGCCACAGGTATAATAATTCACCCCTCCACTTT; cdr3_aa: CASSHRYNNSPLHF
clone_size: NA; j_call: TRBJ1-1; v_call: TRBV3-1/TRBV3-2; d_call: NA; cdr3_nt: TGTGCCAGCAGCCAAGTAGGGGCGCGGAACACTGAAGCTTTCTTT; cdr3_aa: CASSQVGARNTEAFF
clone_size: NA; j_call: TRBJ2-5; v_call: TRBV5-1; d_call: NA; cdr3_nt: TGCGCCAGCAGCTTGCCGGAGGGTTGGCAAGAGACCCAGTACTTC; cdr3_aa: CASSLPEGWQETQYF
clone_size: NA; j_call: TRBJ2-3; v_call: TRBV3-1/TRBV3-2; d_call: TRBD2; cdr3_nt: TGTGCCAGCAGCCAAACGGGGGGTGGCACAGATACGCAGTATTTT; cdr3_aa: CASSQTGGGTDTQYF
clone_size: few; j_call: TRBJ2-7; v_call: TRBV12-3/TRBV12-4; d_call: NA; cdr3_nt: TGTGCCAGCAGCCGCGTATACGAGCAGTACTTC; cdr3_aa: CASSRVYEQYF
clone_size: NA; j_call: TRBJ2-2; v_call: TRBV5-4; d_call: TRBD2; cdr3_nt: TGTGCCAGCAGCCCCGGGGGGGCTAGCGGGGACGCCGGGGAGCTGTTTTTT; cdr3_aa: CASSPGGASGDAGELFF
clone_size: NA; j_call: TRBJ1-4; v_call: TRBV3-1/TRBV3-2; d_call: NA; cdr3_nt: TGTGCCAGCAGCCCGGGAGGGGCAACTAATGAAAAACTGTTTTTT; cdr3_aa: CASSPGGATNEKLFF
clone_size: NA; j_call: TRBJ1-1; v_call: TRBV12-3/TRBV12-4; d_call: TRBD1; cdr3_nt: TGTGCCAGCAGTTTAAACAGGGGCACTGAAGCTTTCTTT; cdr3_aa: CASSLNRGTEAFF
clone_size: NA; j_call: TRBJ2-7; v_call: TRBV30; d_call: TRBD1; cdr3_nt: TGTGCCTGGGATAGGACAGGGGGCGCCGTTTGGTACGAGCAGTACTTC; cdr3_aa: CAWDRTGGAVWYEQYF
clone_size: NA; j_call: TRBJ2-3; v_call: TRBV6-4; d_call: TRBD2; cdr3_nt: TGTGCCAGCAGTGACTGGGGGGGAACCACAGATACGCAGTATTTT; cdr3_aa: CASSDWGGTTDTQYF
clone_size: NA; j_call: TRBJ1-5; v_call: TRBV2; d_call: TRBD1; cdr3_nt: TGTGCCAGCTCCCCGGGACAGGGAAGCAATCAGCCCCAGCATTTT; cdr3_aa: CASSPGQGSNQPQHF
clone_size: few; j_call: TRBJ1-5; v_call: TRBV7-8; d_call: TRBD1; cdr3_nt: TGTGCCAGCAGCTTAGGTGGCAGGGGGTCGGGGCAGCCCCAGCATTTT; cdr3_aa: CASSLGGRGSGQPQHF
clone_size: NA; j_call: TRBJ2-1; v_call: TRBV29-1; d_call: TRBD2; cdr3_nt: TGCAGCAGCAAAGCGGGGCTCTACAATGAGCAGTTCTTC; cdr3_aa: CSSKAGLYNEQFF
clone_size: once; j_call: TRBJ2-1; v_call: TRBV7-9; d_call: TRBD2; cdr3_nt: TGTGCCAGCAGCCCAGCTAGCGGGAGCTCCTACAATGAGCAGTTCTTC; cdr3_aa: CASSPASGSSYNEQFF
clone_size: NA; j_call: TRBJ2-1; v_call: TRBV6-5; d_call: TRBD1; cdr3_nt: TGTGCCACCACAGGGGGCTCCTACAATGAGCAGTTCTTC; cdr3_aa: CATTGGSYNEQFF
clone_size: NA; j_call: TRBJ2-5; v_call: TRBV20-1; d_call: NA; cdr3_nt: TGCAGTGCTAAGTACGGGGAGACCCAGTACTTC; cdr3_aa: CSAKYGETQYF
clone_size: once; j_call: TRBJ1-3; v_call: TRBV3-1/TRBV3-2; d_call: NA; cdr3_nt: TGTGCCAGCAGCCAACAGGGGAGCTCTGGAAACACCATATATTTT; cdr3_aa: CASSQQGSSGNTIYF
clone_size: NA; j_call: TRBJ2-7; v_call: TRBV5-1; d_call: TRBD1; cdr3_nt: TGCGCCAGCAGCATAAACCGACAGGGACCCGACGAGCAGTACTTC; cdr3_aa: CASSINRQGPDEQYF
clone_size: NA; j_call: TRBJ1-4; v_call: TRBV7-9; d_call: NA; cdr3_nt: TGTGCCAGCAGCTTCGGGGATATCAATGAAAAACTGTTTTTT; cdr3_aa: CASSFGDINEKLFF